These 28 T cell receptor beta chains originate from one sample sequenced in a study of blood T cell repertoires in COVID-19 (dated by TCRdb to about 2020). The library relied on the immunoSEQ multiplex PCR assay. TCRdb provides this immuneACCESS table in a form limited to in-frame rearrangements. Some clones are lacking; in checked studies, under half of them reflect an unresolved V gene, and why the rest are absent is not known. In this sample the table shows about 130,000 clones, approximately 81% of which occur a single time. The ten largest make up more than 5.5% of the sample. Sequencing input: peripheral blood. The source of these receptors is a man in his fifties or sixties with acute or convalescent COVID-19.

This chain connects TRBV27 to TRBJ1-2; 9 bases agree with TRBD1. V lost 5 bases, J lost 4 bases, and 14 bases stayed unmatched. Germline CDR1 and CDR2: MNHEY and SMNVEV (reference sequence). This CDR3 contains 17 residues. CDR3 in amino acids: CASSPYLTGGAGYGYTF. In nucleotides, the CDR3 is TGTGCCAGCAGTCCGTATCTCACAGGGGGCGCGGGCTATGGCTACACCTTC.

This chain joins TRBV19 and TRBJ2-1; TRBD2 aligns across 11 bases. This CDR3 contains 17 residues. The V gene's germline CDR1 is LNHDA and CDR2 SQIVND (reference sequence). With 3 bases clipped from V and 6 bases from J, the junction kept 10 bases outside the gene matches. The CDR3 spells CASSIGLAGGKGNEQFF. The CDR3 region has the DNA TGTGCCAGTAGTATTGGTCTAGCGGGAGGTAAGGGCAATGAGCAGTTCTTC.

The chain has TRBV5-4 and TRBJ1-1; D remains unclear. The CDR3 consists of 14 residues. Germline V gene lookup returns CDR1 SGHNT and CDR2 YYREEE (reference sequence). V shed 0 bases and J shed 0 bases, with 6 bases lying between them. The CDR3 DNA sequence: TGTGCCAGCAGCTTGGGGCAGATGAACACTGAAGCTTTCTTT. It codes for CASSLGQMNTEAFF.

The V call is TRBV4-2, the J call TRBJ1-2, with no clear D. Trimming stripped 4 bases from V and 0 bases from J, with 9 bases between. The germline CDR1 and CDR2 sequences are LGHNA and YNFKEQ. The CDR3 covers 14 residues. CDR3 in amino acids: CASSPESTNYGYTF. Here the CDR3 DNA reads TGTGCCAGCAGCCCAGAGAGCACTAACTATGGCTACACCTTC.

This sequence joins TRBV4-1 and TRBJ2-3; perhaps TRBD2 as D (6 bases). The CDR3 extends over 15 amino acids. Trimming removed 0 bases from V and 1 base from J, with 8 bases in between. CDR1 MGHRA and CDR2 YSYEKL come from the germline V gene. CDR3 sequence (DNA): TGCGCCAGCAGCCAAGAGGGCGGGGGCACAGATACGCAGTATTTT. Protein product: CASSQEGGGTDTQYF.

This chain connects TRBV5-1 to TRBJ2-7; 9 bases match TRBD2. Per the germline V gene, CDR1 is SGHRS and CDR2 is YFSETQ. The CDR3 extends over 15 amino acids. With V trimmed by 1 base and J by 0 bases, 2 bases remained unmatched. The CDR3 DNA sequence: TGCGCCAGCAGCTTGCTAGCGGGGAGCTCCTACGAGCAGTACTTC. Protein: CASSLLAGSSYEQYF.

The rearrangement links TRBV2 to TRBJ1-1, with D unclear. Per germline, CDR1 SNHLY and CDR2 FYNNEI. This CDR3 is built from 13 residues. V was trimmed by 5 bases and J by 2 bases, leaving 9 bases between them. DNA of the CDR3: TGTGCCAGCAGTAACATACTAAACACTGAAGCTTTCTTT. This encodes CASSNILNTEAFF.

This clone was counted only a few times. This sequence joins TRBV7-8 and TRBJ2-2, with TRBD2 matching 12 bases. The germline V gene has CDR1 SGHVS and CDR2 FQNEAQ. This CDR3 has 17 residues. V lost 6 bases, J lost 1 base, and 6 bases stayed unmatched. CDR3 DNA: TGTGCCAGCAGTTCCCTAGCGGGAGGGAAGAACACCGGGGAGCTGTTTTTT. Its protein is CASSSLAGGKNTGELFF. Using reference TRBV7-8 and TRBJ2-2 for the parts outside the CDR3, the full variable domain is GAGVSQSPRYKVAKRGQDVALRCDPISGHVSLFWYQQALGQGPEFLTYFQNEAQLDKSGLPSDRFFAERPEGSVSTLKIQRTQQEDSAVYLCASSSLAGGKNTGELFFGEGSRLTVL.

V is TRBV7-6 and J is TRBJ2-7, with D possibly TRBD1 on 6 matching bases. Germline lookup yields CDR1 SGHVS and CDR2 FNYEAQ. V dropped 0 bases and J dropped 4 bases, with 13 bases sitting between them. The CDR3 totals 15 residues. CDR3 nucleotide sequence: TGTGCCAGCAGCTTAGCGCCAGGGGACCTGTACGAGCAGTACTTC. Protein product: CASSLAPGDLYEQYF. Full variable domain (missing parts from reference TRBV7-6 and TRBJ2-7): GAGVSQSPRYKVTKRGQDVALRCDPISGHVSLYWYRQALGQGPEFLTYFNYEAQQDKSGLPNDRFSAERPEGSISTLTIQRTEQRDSAMYRCASSLAPGDLYEQYFGPGTRLTVT.

This rearrangement joins TRBV24-1 to TRBJ2-1, with D possibly TRBD1 on 6 matching bases. This CDR3 contains 15 residues. Germline CDR1 is KGHDR and CDR2 is SFDVKD. V dropped 5 bases and J dropped 1 base, with 11 bases sitting between them. CDR3 coding DNA: TGTGCCACCAGTGTTGGGGGCCCGTCCTACAATGAGCAGTTCTTC. Its translation is CATSVGGPSYNEQFF.

The chain couples TRBV7-8 to TRBJ2-5, with D perhaps matching TRBD1 (6 bases). This CDR3 has 12 residues. V was pared by 6 bases and J by 5 bases, with 10 bases between. Germline V gene sequence: CDR1 SGHVS, CDR2 FQNEAQ. The CDR3 region has the DNA TGTGCCAGCAGAGCAGACAGGGAGACCCAGTACTTC. This sequence encodes CASRADRETQYF.

The chain joins TRBV6-6 to TRBJ2-6; 11 bases are a match to TRBD1. The germline CDR1 and CDR2 sequences are MNHNY and SVGAGI (reference sequence). V was pared by 6 bases and J by 2 bases, with 9 bases of the junction left unmatched. This CDR3 spans 18 amino acids. The CDR3 spells CASSRTWTGGAGANVLTF. The CDR3 DNA is TGTGCCAGCAGCCGAACCTGGACAGGGGGCGCTGGGGCCAACGTCCTGACTTTC.

Only one count was recorded for this clone. DNA for the CDR3: TGTGCCAGCAGCAAATCCCGACCGAGGGAGGGGCCCCAGCATTTT. Translated: CASSKSRPREGPQHF. The chain links TRBV2 to TRBJ1-5; the D is unclear. V lost 6 bases and J lost 9, with 21 bases in between. This CDR3 is built from 15 residues. Germline V gene data show CDR1 as SNHLY and CDR2 as FYNNEI.

The rearrangement links TRBV21-1 to TRBJ2-1; the D call in the table, TRBD2, was not verified against the DNA. TRBV21-1 corresponds to a pseudogene. The CDR3 contains 8 residues. CDR3 sequence (DNA): TGTGCCAGCAGCGTCCGGTTCTTC. Protein sequence: CASSVRFF.

This chain joins TRBV12-3 or TRBV12-4 and TRBJ1-2; weak D call: TRBD1 (6 bases). V was shortened by 2 bases and J by 6 bases, with 10 bases between the two germline ends. This CDR3 region has 13 residues. CDR3 loop: CASSLTGYDGYTF. The CDR3 region has the DNA TGTGCCAGCAGTTTAACAGGGTATGATGGCTACACCTTC.

This chain connects TRBV7-8 to TRBJ2-7; D might be TRBD2 (6 bases). CDR3 length equals 16 residues. With 5 bases removed from V and 7 bases from J, the gap between germline ends came to 24 bases. The germline V gene has CDR1 SGHVS and CDR2 FQNEAQ. In DNA form, the CDR3 reads TGTGCCAGCAGCGGGTCCGGGACTCCGGGTTTATTAGAGCAGTACTTC. This translates into CASSGSGTPGLLEQYF.

This clone was seen more than once but under ten times. The V and J genes are TRBV6-5 and TRBJ1-3; D is unresolved. The CDR3 contains 13 residues. Per the germline V gene, CDR1 is MNHEY and CDR2 is SVGAGI. V dropped 6 bases and J dropped 3 bases, with 9 bases sitting between them. CDR3 nucleotides: TGTGCCAGCAGCCGCACAAGTGGAAACACCATATATTTT. This codes for CASSRTSGNTIYF.

There are a few counts of this clone. The V and J genes are TRBV7-8 and TRBJ1-2; D call uncertain. The V gene's germline CDR1 is SGHVS and CDR2 FQNEAQ. Trimming took off 4 bases at V and 4 bases at J, with 10 bases between the two ends. The CDR3 totals 13 residues. The CDR3: CASSSLEGYGYTF. The CDR3 DNA reads as TGTGCCAGCAGCTCATTGGAGGGCTATGGCTACACCTTC.

The chain combines TRBV2 with TRBJ2-1; 10 positions agree with TRBD2. The V gene end was trimmed by 8 bases and the J gene end by 3 bases; junction bases not matched to a gene: 4. Germline V gene lookup returns CDR1 SNHLY and CDR2 FYNNEI. The CDR3 covers 14 residues. Here the CDR3 DNA reads TGTGCCAGCTTAGCGGGGGGTATCTACAATGAGCAGTTCTTC. Its translation is CASLAGGIYNEQFF. The whole variable domain, remainder taken from reference TRBV2 and TRBJ2-1, is EPEVTQTPSHQVTQMGQEVILRCVPISNHLYFYWYRQILGQKVEFLVSFYNNEISEKSEIFDDQFSVERPDGSNFTLKIRSTKLEDSAMYFCASLAGGIYNEQFFGPGTRLTVL.

This sequence joins TRBV6-5 and TRBJ2-3; D unclear. This CDR3 region has 14 residues. V dropped 6 bases and J dropped 7 bases, with 17 bases sitting between them. Germline loops: CDR1 MNHEY, CDR2 SVGAGI. In DNA form, the CDR3 reads TGTGCCAGCAGCCCCAAACCCACTCAATATACGCAGTATTTT. Translation gives CASSPKPTQYTQYF.

This sequence joins TRBV14 and TRBJ1-5; TRBD1 is a possible D gene (6 bases). The germline CDR1 and CDR2 sequences are SGHDN and FVKESK. This CDR3 spans 15 amino acids. The V end was cut by 4 bases, the J end by 2 bases, with 12 bases between. The CDR3 here is CASSPQGWGNQPQHF. For the CDR3, the DNA is TGTGCCAGCAGCCCACAGGGCTGGGGCAATCAGCCCCAGCATTTT.

This chain uses TRBV28 with TRBJ1-1; 9 bases map to TRBD1. This CDR3 contains 15 residues. The germline V gene has CDR1 MDHEN and CDR2 SYDVKM. Losses at the gene ends were 4 bases for V and 5 bases for J; bases not matched to a gene: 8. The CDR3, as DNA: TGTGCCAGCAGTTCCGCACAGGGGGCTAGGACTGAAGCTTTCTTT. Its protein product is CASSSAQGARTEAFF. Full variable domain (remainder filled in from reference TRBV28 and TRBJ1-1): DVKVTQSSRYLVKRTGEKVFLECVQDMDHENMFWYRQDPGLGLRLIYFSYDVKMKEKGDIPEGYSVSREKKERFSLILESASTNQTSMYLCASSSAQGARTEAFFGQGTRLTVV.

This chain links TRBV30 with TRBJ1-2; 9 positions agree with TRBD1. Germline CDR1 and CDR2: GTSNPN and SVGIG (reference sequence). This CDR3 has 14 residues. Germline trimming cut 4 bases from V and 4 bases from J; bases unmatched to any gene: 7. CDR3 sequence (DNA): TGTGCCTGGATCCCGGGACAGGGATTCTATGGCTACACCTTC. This codes for CAWIPGQGFYGYTF.

This clone was counted between two and nine times. CDR3 sequence (DNA): TGTGCCAGCAGCGGACAATTCGGGACAGGGGATGGCAATGAGCAGTTCTTC. Translation gives CASSGQFGTGDGNEQFF. This chain links TRBV2 with TRBJ2-1, with 10 bases lining up with TRBD1. Germline loops: CDR1 SNHLY, CDR2 FYNNEI. V lost 6 bases, J lost 6 bases, and 14 bases stayed unmatched. This CDR3 region has 17 residues. The full variable domain, completed using reference TRBV2 and TRBJ2-1, is EPEVTQTPSHQVTQMGQEVILRCVPISNHLYFYWYRQILGQKVEFLVSFYNNEISEKSEIFDDQFSVERPDGSNFTLKIRSTKLEDSAMYFCASSGQFGTGDGNEQFFGPGTRLTVL.

The J gene is TRBJ1-1, the V gene TRBV6-4; the match to TRBD1 covers 9 bases. CDR1 is MRHNA, CDR2 SNTAGT, per germline. The CDR3 spans 15 residues. The ends lost 6 bases at V and 2 bases at J; junction bases unmatched: 7. CDR3 nucleotide sequence: TGTGCCAGCAGAGGACAGGGGACAATTAACACTGAAGCTTTCTTT. It yields the protein CASRGQGTINTEAFF.

The V gene is TRBV10-3, the J gene TRBJ2-1; 7 nucleotides match TRBD2. This CDR3 contains 14 residues. Germline CDR1 and CDR2: ENHRY and SYGVKD. J was trimmed by 9 bases and V by 2 bases; bases with no gene match: 7. This chain's CDR3 is CAISEGLVGTEQFF. Here the CDR3 DNA reads TGTGCCATCAGTGAGGGACTAGTAGGCACTGAGCAGTTCTTC.

The chain joins TRBV9 to TRBJ2-2, with D tentatively TRBD2 (5 bases). Between the trimmed V and J ends, which lost 3 bases and 1 base, there was a span of 7 bases. There are 14 residues in the CDR3. Germline CDR1 is SGDLS and CDR2 is YYNGEE. CDR3 amino acids: CASSDRGNTGELFF. CDR3 nucleotides: TGTGCCAGCAGCGACCGGGGGAACACCGGGGAGCTGTTTTTT.

The CDR3: CASRDRVRATEAFF. The CDR3 coding sequence is TGTGCCAGCAGGGACAGGGTCCGGGCCACTGAAGCTTTCTTT. The genes are TRBV27 and TRBJ1-1, with 8 bases identical to TRBD1. With 6 bases clipped from V and 4 bases from J, the junction kept 7 bases outside the gene matches. Germline CDR1 reads MNHEY; CDR2 reads SMNVEV (reference sequence). This CDR3 region has 14 residues.